These 11 T cell receptor beta chains came from one sample sequenced in a study of blood T cell repertoires in COVID-19 (dated by TCRdb to 2020 to 2022). The library was built by means of the immunoSEQ multiplex PCR assay. Drawn from immuneACCESS, this table holds only the in-frame rearrangements with V and J called that TCRdb kept. Clones are partly lost; checked studies trace under half to an unresolved V gene and leave the rest unexplained. The sample table shows fewer than 350,000 clones, and approximately 90% are seen once. 2.3% of the sample comes from the top ten. Specimen: PBMCs or T cells enriched from blood (not recorded which). These receptors originate from a woman aged 40 to 50 with acute COVID-19.

The chain is built from TRBV7-9 and TRBJ1-1, with 10 bases aligning to TRBD1. There are 14 residues in the CDR3. Germline-derived CDR1 and CDR2 are SEHNR and FQNEAQ (reference sequence). V trimming: 5 bases; J trimming: 5 bases; junction bases outside the gene matches: 5. The CDR3 nucleotides read TGTGCCAGCAGCACAAGACAGGGGGCGACTGAAGCTTTCTTT. Translated: CASSTRQGATEAFF.

The chain uses TRBV6-1 and TRBJ2-7; 8 nucleotides align to TRBD1. Per germline, CDR1 MNHNS and CDR2 SASEGT. The CDR3 sequence is 14 residues long. V was clipped by 3 bases and J by 6 bases; unmatched bases: 7. DNA for the CDR3: TGTGCCAGCAGTGATCAGGACAGGGAAGGCGAGCAGTACTTC. This translates into CASSDQDREGEQYF.

The CDR3 DNA is TGTGCCAGCAGTTCGGACACCGGGTATGGTCAGCCCCAGCATTTT. Translated: CASSSDTGYGQPQHF. The chain is built from TRBV6-5 and TRBJ1-5; D is perhaps TRBD1 (5 bases). V was pared by 4 bases and J by 6 bases, with 16 bases between. Germline V gene sequence: CDR1 MNHEY, CDR2 SVGAGI. CDR3 length equals 15 residues.

The DNA for the CDR3 is TGTGCCAGCAGCTTAGGTGCGGGGTACCAAGAGACCCAGTACTTC. Its translation is CASSLGAGYQETQYF. The genes are TRBV7-2 and TRBJ2-5; D is perhaps TRBD2 (6 bases). The CDR3 is made up of 15 amino acids. Germline V CDR1 and CDR2: SGHTA, FQGNSA. V shed 1 base and J shed 0 bases, with 9 bases lying between them.

This clone has ten or more counts. The CDR3 region is CAIGSVRAYEQYF. The CDR3 DNA reads as TGTGCCATCGGGAGCGTCCGGGCCTACGAGCAGTACTTC. The chain uses TRBV10-3 and TRBJ2-7; D is perhaps TRBD2 (5 bases). Between the trimmed V and J ends, which lost 8 bases and 2 bases, there was a span of 13 bases. This CDR3 spans 13 amino acids. Germline CDR1 ENHRY, CDR2 SYGVKD.

This clone was seen a handful of times. V and J are TRBV9 and TRBJ2-7; TRBD1 matches 10 bases. This CDR3 has 13 residues. Unmatched junction bases numbered 4, after V lost 3 bases and J lost 7 bases. Germline values: CDR1 SGDLS, CDR2 YYNGEE. The CDR3 sequence is CASSGRDRGEQYF. CDR3 DNA: TGTGCCAGCAGCGGACGGGACAGGGGAGAGCAGTACTTC.

This sequence joins TRBV3-1 (or the pseudogene TRBV3-2) and TRBJ1-6; tentatively, D is TRBD1 (6 bases). There are 13 residues in the CDR3. CDR1 and CDR2 (germline): LGHDT, YNNKEL (reference sequence). V was shortened by 4 bases and J by 11 bases, with 12 bases between the two germline ends. CDR3 residues: CASSPVAGAPLHF. The DNA for the CDR3 is TGTGCCAGCAGCCCGGTCGCAGGGGCACCCCTCCACTTT.

The rearrangement uses TRBV23-1 and TRBJ1-1; perhaps TRBD1 as D (6 bases). TRBV23-1 is an open reading frame whose function is uncertain. The CDR3 totals 15 residues. Deletions cut 7 bases from V and 3 bases from J, with 18 bases between. The DNA of the CDR3 is TGCGCCAGCAATCGACAGGTCTTTGGCGACACTGAAGCTTTCTTT. Amino acids: CASNRQVFGDTEAFF.

The chain has TRBV28 and TRBJ1-2, with D tentatively TRBD1 (5 bases). The length of the CDR3 is 15 residues. Germline V gene lookup returns CDR1 MDHEN and CDR2 SYDVKM. The ends were cut back, 5 bases at V and 3 bases at J, with 16 bases in the middle. In nucleotides, the CDR3 is TGTGCCAGCAGTACTCGATGGCAGGGCGACTATGGCTACACCTTC. Encoded protein: CASSTRWQGDYGYTF.

The genes are TRBV5-1 and TRBJ2-3; D is unresolved. The CDR3 sequence is 14 residues long. Germline loops: CDR1 SGHRS, CDR2 YFSETQ. V was trimmed by 4 bases and J by 1 base, leaving 10 bases between them. As DNA, the CDR3 is TGCGCCAGCAGCCCGGGTGAGGGCACAGATACGCAGTATTTT. Amino acids: CASSPGEGTDTQYF.

This chain links TRBV7-2 with TRBJ1-2; 7 bases map to TRBD1. Germline V gives CDR1 SGHTA, CDR2 FQGNSA. The CDR3 runs 14 residues. Trimming at V came to 3 bases and at J to 4 bases, leaving 5 bases not matched to a gene. This chain's CDR3 is CASSFSGTAYGYTF. For the CDR3, the DNA is TGTGCCAGCAGCTTCTCCGGGACAGCCTATGGCTACACCTTC.